The TCR beta chain under discussion was sequenced for a study of patients and donors after allogeneic stem cell transplantation. TCRdb fed the RT-PCR reads into MiXCR, producing one record per CDR3 protein. Among 65,000 to 80,000 distinct CDR3 sequences, around 27% were seen once, and the ten largest hold about 25%. The ends were cut back, 5 bases at V and 0 bases at J, with 14 bases in the middle. CDR3 length: 17 residues. The germline gives CDR1 SGHVS, CDR2 FNYEAQ. This rearrangement joins TRBV7-6 to TRBJ2-6; D might be TRBD1 (5 bases). The sequencing input was blood, either unsorted or a sorted T cell fraction (not recorded which). The sequence was obtained from a human donor who was either an allogeneic HSCT recipient or a stem cell or donor lymphocyte infusion donor (not recorded which). It is not recorded whose cells these are; they may come from a transplant donor. In DNA form, the CDR3 reads TGTGCCAGCAGCCTTAGGACATTTAGCTCTGGGGCCAACGTCCTGACTTTC. Translation: CASSLRTFSSGANVLTF.